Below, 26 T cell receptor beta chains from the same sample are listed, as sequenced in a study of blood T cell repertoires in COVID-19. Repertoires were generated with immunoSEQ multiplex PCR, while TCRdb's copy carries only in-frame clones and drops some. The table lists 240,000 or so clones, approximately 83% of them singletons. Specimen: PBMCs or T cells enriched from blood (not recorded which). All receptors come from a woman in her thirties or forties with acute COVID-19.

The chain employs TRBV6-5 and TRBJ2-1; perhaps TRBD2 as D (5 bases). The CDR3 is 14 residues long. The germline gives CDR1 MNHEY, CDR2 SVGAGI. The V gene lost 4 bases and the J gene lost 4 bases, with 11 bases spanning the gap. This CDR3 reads CASSSAVAYNEQFF. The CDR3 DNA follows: TGTGCCAGCAGTTCAGCGGTGGCGTACAATGAGCAGTTCTTC.

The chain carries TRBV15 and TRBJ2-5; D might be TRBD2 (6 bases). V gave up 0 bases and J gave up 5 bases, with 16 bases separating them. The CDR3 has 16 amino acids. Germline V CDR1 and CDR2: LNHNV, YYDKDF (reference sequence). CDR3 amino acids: CATSREAGGERETQYF. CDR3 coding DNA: TGTGCCACCAGCAGAGAAGCAGGAGGGGAGCGGGAGACCCAGTACTTC.

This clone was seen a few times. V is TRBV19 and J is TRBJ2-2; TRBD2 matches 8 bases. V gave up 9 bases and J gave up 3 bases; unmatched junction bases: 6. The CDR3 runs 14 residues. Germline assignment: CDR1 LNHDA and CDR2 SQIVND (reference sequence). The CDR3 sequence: CASKLAEYTGELFF. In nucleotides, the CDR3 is TGTGCCAGCAAACTAGCGGAATACACCGGGGAGCTGTTTTTT. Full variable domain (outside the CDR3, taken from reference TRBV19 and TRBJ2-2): DGGITQSPKYLFRKEGQNVTLSCEQNLNHDAMYWYRQDPGQGLRLIYYSQIVNDFQKGDIAEGYSVSREKKESFPLTVTSAQKNPTAFYLCASKLAEYTGELFFGEGSRLTVL.

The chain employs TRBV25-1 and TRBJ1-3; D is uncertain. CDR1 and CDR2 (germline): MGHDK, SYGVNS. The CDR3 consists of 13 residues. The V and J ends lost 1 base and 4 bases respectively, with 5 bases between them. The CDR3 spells CASSEFGGNTIYF. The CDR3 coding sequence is TGTGCCAGCAGTGAATTCGGGGGAAACACCATATATTTT.

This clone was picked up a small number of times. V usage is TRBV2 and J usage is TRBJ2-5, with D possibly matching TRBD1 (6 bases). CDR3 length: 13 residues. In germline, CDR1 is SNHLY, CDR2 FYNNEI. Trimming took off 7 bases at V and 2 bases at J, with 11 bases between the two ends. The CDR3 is CASNEQGQETQYF. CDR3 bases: TGTGCCAGCAACGAACAGGGTCAAGAGACCCAGTACTTC.

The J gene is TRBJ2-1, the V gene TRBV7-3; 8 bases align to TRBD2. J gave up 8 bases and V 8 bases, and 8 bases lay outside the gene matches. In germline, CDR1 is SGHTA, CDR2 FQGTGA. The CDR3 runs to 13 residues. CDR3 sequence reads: CASSGTSNYEQFF. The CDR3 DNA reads TGTGCCAGCTCCGGGACTAGTAACTATGAGCAGTTCTTC.

The CDR3 protein is CASSPGLAGGTYNEQFF. The CDR3 region has the DNA TGTGCCAGCTCACCGGGACTAGCGGGAGGCACCTACAATGAGCAGTTCTTC. J is TRBJ2-1 and V is TRBV18; TRBD2 aligns across 15 bases. Germline CDR1 KGHSH, CDR2 LQKENI. This CDR3 is built from 17 residues. Trimming removed 3 bases from V and 2 bases from J; junction bases left unmatched: 2. Together with reference TRBV18 and TRBJ2-1, the CDR3 gives the full variable domain: NAGVMQNPRHLVRRRGQEARLRCSPMKGHSHVYWYRQLPEEGLKFMVYLQKENIIDESGMPKERFSAEFPKEGPSILRIQQVVRGDSAAYFCASSPGLAGGTYNEQFFGPGTRLTVL.

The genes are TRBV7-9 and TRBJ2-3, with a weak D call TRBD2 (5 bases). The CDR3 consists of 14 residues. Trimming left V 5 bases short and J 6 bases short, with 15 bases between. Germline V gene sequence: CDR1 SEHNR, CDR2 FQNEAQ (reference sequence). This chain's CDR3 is CASSPITSGDTQYF. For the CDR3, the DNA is TGTGCCAGCAGCCCGATTACTAGTGGCGATACGCAGTATTTT. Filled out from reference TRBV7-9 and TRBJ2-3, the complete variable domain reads DTGVSQNPRHKITKRGQNVTFRCDPISEHNRLYWYRQTLGQGPEFLTYFQNEAQLEKSRLLSDRFSAERPKGSFSTLEIQRTEQGDSAMYLCASSPITSGDTQYFGPGTRLTVL.

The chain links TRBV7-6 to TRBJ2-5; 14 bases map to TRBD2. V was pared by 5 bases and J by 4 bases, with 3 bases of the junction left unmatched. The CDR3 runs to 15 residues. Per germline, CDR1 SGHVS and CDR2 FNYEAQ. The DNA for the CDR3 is TGTGCCAGCAGCCGGACTAGCGGGAGGATAGAGACCCAGTACTTC. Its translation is CASSRTSGRIETQYF.

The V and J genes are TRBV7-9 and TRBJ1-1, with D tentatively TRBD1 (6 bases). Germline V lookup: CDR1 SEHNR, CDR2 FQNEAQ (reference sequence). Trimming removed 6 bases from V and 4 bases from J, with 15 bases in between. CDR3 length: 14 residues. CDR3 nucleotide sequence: TGTGCCAGCAGTGGGGCAGGGACACTCACTGAAGCTTTCTTT. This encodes CASSGAGTLTEAFF.

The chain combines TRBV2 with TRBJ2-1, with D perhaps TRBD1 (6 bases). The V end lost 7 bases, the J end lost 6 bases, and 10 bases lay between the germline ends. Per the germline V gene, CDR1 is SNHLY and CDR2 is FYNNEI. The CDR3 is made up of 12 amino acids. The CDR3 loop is CASTQGFNEQFF. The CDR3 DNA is TGTGCCAGCACCCAGGGGTTCAATGAGCAGTTCTTC.

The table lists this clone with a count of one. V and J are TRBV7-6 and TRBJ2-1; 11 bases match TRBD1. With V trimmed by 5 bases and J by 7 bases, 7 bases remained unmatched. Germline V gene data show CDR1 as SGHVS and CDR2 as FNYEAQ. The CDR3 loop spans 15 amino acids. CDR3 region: CASSRTGGFVNEQFF. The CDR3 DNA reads TGTGCCAGCAGCCGGACAGGGGGCTTTGTTAATGAGCAGTTCTTC.

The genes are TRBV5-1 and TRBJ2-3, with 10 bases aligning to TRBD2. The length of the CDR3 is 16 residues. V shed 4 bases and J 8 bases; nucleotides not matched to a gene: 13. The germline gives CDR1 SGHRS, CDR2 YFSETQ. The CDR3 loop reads CASSRGTSATPATQYF. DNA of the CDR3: TGCGCCAGCAGCCGTGGGACTAGCGCCACACCGGCTACGCAGTATTTT.

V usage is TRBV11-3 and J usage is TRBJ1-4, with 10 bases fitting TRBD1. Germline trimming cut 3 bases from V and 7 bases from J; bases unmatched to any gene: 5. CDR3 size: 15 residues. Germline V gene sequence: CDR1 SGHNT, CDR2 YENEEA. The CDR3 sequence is CASSFRTGGGEKLFF. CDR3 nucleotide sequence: TGTGCCAGCAGCTTCCGGACAGGGGGAGGTGAAAAACTGTTTTTT. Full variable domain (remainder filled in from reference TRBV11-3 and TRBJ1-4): EAGVVQSPRYKIIEKKQPVAFWCNPISGHNTLYWYLQNLGQGPELLIRYENEEAVDDSQLPKDRFSAERLKGVDSTLKIQPAELGDSAVYLCASSFRTGGGEKLFFGSGTQLSVL.

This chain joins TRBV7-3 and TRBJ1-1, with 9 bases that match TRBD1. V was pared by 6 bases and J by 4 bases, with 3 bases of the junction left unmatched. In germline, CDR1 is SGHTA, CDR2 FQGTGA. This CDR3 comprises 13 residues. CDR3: CASRPTGGTEAFF. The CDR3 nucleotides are TGTGCCAGCAGGCCGACAGGGGGCACTGAAGCTTTCTTT.

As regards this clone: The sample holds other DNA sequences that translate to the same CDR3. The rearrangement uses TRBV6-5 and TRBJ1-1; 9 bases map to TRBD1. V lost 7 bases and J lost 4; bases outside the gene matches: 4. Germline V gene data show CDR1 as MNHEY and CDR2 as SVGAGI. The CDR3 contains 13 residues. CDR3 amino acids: CASTATGGTEAFF. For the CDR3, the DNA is TGTGCCAGCACGGCGACAGGGGGCACTGAAGCTTTCTTT.

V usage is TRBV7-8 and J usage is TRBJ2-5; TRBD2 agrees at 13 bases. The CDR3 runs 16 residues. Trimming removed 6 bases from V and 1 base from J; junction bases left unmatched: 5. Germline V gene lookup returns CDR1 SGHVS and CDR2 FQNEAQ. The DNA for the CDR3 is TGTGCCAGCAGGGTGGGGACTAGCGGGATCCAAGAGACCCAGTACTTC. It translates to CASRVGTSGIQETQYF.

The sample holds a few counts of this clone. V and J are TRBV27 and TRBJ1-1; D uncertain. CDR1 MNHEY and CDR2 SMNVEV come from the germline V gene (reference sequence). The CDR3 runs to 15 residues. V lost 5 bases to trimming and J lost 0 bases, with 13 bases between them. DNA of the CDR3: TGTGCCAGCAGTCGGAGGTTCTCCTTGAACACTGAAGCTTTCTTT. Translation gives CASSRRFSLNTEAFF.

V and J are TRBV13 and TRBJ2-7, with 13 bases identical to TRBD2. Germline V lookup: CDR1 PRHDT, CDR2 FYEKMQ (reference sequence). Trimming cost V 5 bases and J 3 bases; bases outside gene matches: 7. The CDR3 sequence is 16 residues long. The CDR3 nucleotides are TGTGCCAGCAGCCAACGACTAGCGGGAGGTAACTACGAGCAGTACTTC. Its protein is CASSQRLAGGNYEQYF.

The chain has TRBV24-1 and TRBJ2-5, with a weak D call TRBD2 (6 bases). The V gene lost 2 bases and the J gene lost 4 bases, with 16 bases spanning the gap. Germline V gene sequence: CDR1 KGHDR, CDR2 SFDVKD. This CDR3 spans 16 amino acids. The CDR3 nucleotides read TGTGCCACCAGTGATTGGTCTAGCGTGGAGGGAGAGACCCAGTACTTC. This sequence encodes CATSDWSSVEGETQYF.

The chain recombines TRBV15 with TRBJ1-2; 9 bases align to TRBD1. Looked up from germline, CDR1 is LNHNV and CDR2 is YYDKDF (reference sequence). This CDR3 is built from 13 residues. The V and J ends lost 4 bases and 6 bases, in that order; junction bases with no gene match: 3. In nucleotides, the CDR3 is TGTGCCACCAGCATATGGGACAGGGATGGCTACACCTTC. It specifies CATSIWDRDGYTF.

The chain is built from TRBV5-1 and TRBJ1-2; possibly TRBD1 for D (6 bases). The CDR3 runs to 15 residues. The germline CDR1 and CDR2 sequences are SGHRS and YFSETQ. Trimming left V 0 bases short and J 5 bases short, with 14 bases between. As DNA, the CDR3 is TGCGCCAGCAGCTTGGTGGGGGACATTTTATATGGCTACACCTTC. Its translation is CASSLVGDILYGYTF.

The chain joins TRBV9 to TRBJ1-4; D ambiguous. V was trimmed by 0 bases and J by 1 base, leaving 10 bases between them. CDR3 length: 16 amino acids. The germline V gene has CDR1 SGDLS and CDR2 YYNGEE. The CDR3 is CASSVGTTQTNEKLFF. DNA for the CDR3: TGTGCCAGCAGCGTAGGAACTACTCAAACTAATGAAAAACTGTTTTTT.

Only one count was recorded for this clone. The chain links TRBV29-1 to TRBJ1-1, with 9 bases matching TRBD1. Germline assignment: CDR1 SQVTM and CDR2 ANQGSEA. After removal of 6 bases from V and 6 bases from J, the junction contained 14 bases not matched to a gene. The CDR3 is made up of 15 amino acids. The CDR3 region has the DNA TGCAGCGTCCCTACCCCGTACAGGGGGCTATCTGAAGCTTTCTTT. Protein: CSVPTPYRGLSEAFF.

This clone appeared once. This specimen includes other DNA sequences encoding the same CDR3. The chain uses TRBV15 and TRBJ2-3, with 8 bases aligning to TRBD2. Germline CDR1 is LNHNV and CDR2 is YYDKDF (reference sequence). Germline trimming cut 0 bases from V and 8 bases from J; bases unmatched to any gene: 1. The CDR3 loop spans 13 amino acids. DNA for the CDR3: TGTGCCACCAGCAGAGACGGGAGGGGTACGCAGTATTTT. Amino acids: CATSRDGRGTQYF.

The CDR3 DNA follows: TGTGCCAGCAGTTACTCGGGGACTGACAACTATGGCTACACCTTC. It translates to CASSYSGTDNYGYTF. V and J are TRBV6-5 and TRBJ1-2, with D possibly TRBD1 on 5 matching bases. V gave up 0 bases and J gave up 2 bases, with 10 bases separating them. The CDR3 loop spans 15 amino acids. CDR1 MNHEY and CDR2 SVGAGI come from the germline V gene.